The T cell receptor beta chain described here comes from a study of blood T cell repertoires in COVID-19. Looking at the study overall: The United States, Italy and Spain were the sources of the acute and convalescent COVID-19 samples. PBMCs, B-cell-depleted T cells, or T cells were the source of the cDNA or gDNA that made up the material.

This clone appeared once. Membership in each cohort depended on participant-reported clinical history. Per germline, CDR1 GTSNPN and CDR2 SVGIG (reference sequence). V lost 2 bases to trimming and J lost 7 bases; unmatched junction nucleotides: 5. The CDR3 contains 13 residues. Using immunoSEQ multiplex PCR, the repertoire was profiled, and TCRdb retains in-frame clones only, with some absent. The data hold 350,000 to 550,000 clones, with about 85% observed a single time. Material: PBMCs or T cells enriched from blood (not recorded which). The TCR originated in a young woman with acute COVID-19. The V gene is TRBV30, the J gene TRBJ2-5; 9 bases are a match to TRBD2. The CDR3 loop is CAWSRAGGATQYF. The CDR3 nucleotides are TGTGCCTGGAGTAGGGCGGGAGGGGCGACCCAGTACTTC.